This is a list of T cell receptor beta chains from one sample in a study of T cell responses to AZD1222 COVID-19 vaccine. Some clones are missing from TCRdb's copy, which holds only in-frame ones; the method was immunoSEQ multiplex PCR. The sample carries about 130,000 clones, about nine tenths recorded once. The sequencing here drew on peripheral blood, taken 28 days after the second AZD1222 dose. The receptors were gathered from an adult who received the AZD1222 COVID-19 vaccine. CDR3s include the opening cysteine and the closing phenylalanine or tryptophan. The D gene is left open where the match is weak. Rows give clone size only sometimes, using once, few, many, or a class for an expanded clone.

J: TRBJ1-1; D: .; V: TRBV6-5; size: .; CDR3: CASSYAGARYGAFF; DNA: TGTGCCAGCAGTTACGCAGGGGCGCGGTATGGAGCTTTCTTT
J: TRBJ2-5; D: .; V: TRBV10-3; size: .; CDR3: CAINQGITRTQYF; DNA: TGTGCCATCAACCAGGGGATAACTCGGACCCAGTACTTC
J: TRBJ2-3; D: TRBD2; V: TRBV27; size: .; CDR3: CASSLTIAGSTDTQYF; DNA: TGTGCCAGCAGCCTCACGATAGCGGGTAGCACAGATACGCAGTATTTT
J: TRBJ1-6; D: .; V: TRBV3-1/TRBV3-2; size: .; CDR3: CASSQEGSSPLHF; DNA: TGTGCCAGCAGCCAAGAGGGGAGTTCACCCCTCCACTTT
J: TRBJ2-7; D: TRBD1; V: TRBV5-1; size: few; CDR3: CASSLEQGSYEQYF; DNA: TGCGCCAGCAGCTTGGAACAGGGGAGCTACGAGCAGTACTTC
J: TRBJ2-5; D: TRBD1; V: TRBV6-1; size: .; CDR3: CASSERQGSLETQYF; DNA: TGTGCCAGCAGTGAGAGACAGGGAAGTTTGGAGACCCAGTACTTC
J: TRBJ2-5; D: .; V: TRBV19; size: few; CDR3: CASSPRTFAAQYF; DNA: TGTGCCAGTAGTCCCCGGACTTTTGCGGCCCAGTACTTC
J: TRBJ2-3; D: TRBD1; V: TRBV12-5; size: .; CDR3: CASGLATGTVYTDTQYF; DNA: TGTGCTAGTGGTTTGGCGACTGGGACAGTATACACAGATACGCAGTATTTT
J: TRBJ2-5; D: TRBD1; V: TRBV2; size: .; CDR3: CASRGSTGGGETQYF; DNA: TGTGCCAGCAGGGGATCGACAGGGGGCGGAGAGACCCAGTACTTC
J: TRBJ2-5; D: .; V: TRBV6-1; size: .; CDR3: CASSDRGVRQETQYF; DNA: TGTGCCAGCAGTGACAGGGGCGTCCGCCAAGAGACCCAGTACTTC
J: TRBJ1-3; D: .; V: TRBV18; size: .; CDR3: CASSPPHRLGGNTIYF; DNA: TGTGCCAGCTCACCACCCCACCGGTTGGGGGGAAACACCATATATTTT
J: TRBJ2-7; D: .; V: TRBV9; size: .; CDR3: CASSVEGSSYEQYF; DNA: TGTGCCAGCAGCGTAGAAGGGAGCTCCTACGAGCAGTACTTC
J: TRBJ1-2; D: .; V: TRBV9; size: .; CDR3: CASSVVPVNYGYTF; DNA: TGTGCCAGCAGCGTAGTTCCGGTTAACTATGGCTACACCTTC
J: TRBJ2-2; D: TRBD2; V: TRBV6-5; size: .; CDR3: CASGGRARTGELFF; DNA: TGTGCCAGCGGGGGGAGGGCCCGGACCGGGGAGCTGTTTTTT
J: TRBJ2-5; D: TRBD2; V: TRBV2; size: .; CDR3: CASRTPTTSGGAGETQYF; DNA: TGTGCCAGCAGGACACCGACTACTAGCGGGGGGGCAGGAGAGACCCAGTACTTC